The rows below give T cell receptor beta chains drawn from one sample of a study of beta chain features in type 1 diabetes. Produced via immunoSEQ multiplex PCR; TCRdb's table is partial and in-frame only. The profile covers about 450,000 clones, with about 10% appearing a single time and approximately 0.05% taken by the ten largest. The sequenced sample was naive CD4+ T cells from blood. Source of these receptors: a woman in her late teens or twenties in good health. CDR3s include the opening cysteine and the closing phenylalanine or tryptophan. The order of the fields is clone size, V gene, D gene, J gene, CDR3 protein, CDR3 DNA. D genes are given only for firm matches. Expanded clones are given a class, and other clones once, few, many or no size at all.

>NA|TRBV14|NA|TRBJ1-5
CASSQSPEKWEYQPQHF
TGTGCCAGCAGCCAAAGCCCCGAGAAGTGGGAATATCAGCCCCAGCATTTT
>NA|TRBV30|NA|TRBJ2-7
CAWEPGISTYEQYF
TGTGCCTGGGAACCAGGGATCTCCACCTACGAGCAGTACTTC
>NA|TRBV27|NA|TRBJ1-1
CASSFRGAGLVGAFF
TGTGCCAGCAGTTTTAGGGGGGCAGGGCTGGTTGGGGCTTTCTTT
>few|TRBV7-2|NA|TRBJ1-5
CASSFGQDRQPQHF
TGTGCCAGCAGCTTTGGTCAGGACCGTCAGCCCCAGCATTTT
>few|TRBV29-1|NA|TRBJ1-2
CSVEDQGAGGYTF
TGCAGCGTTGAAGATCAGGGAGCTGGAGGCTACACCTTC
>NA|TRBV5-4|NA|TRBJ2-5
CASSLDWGLRETQYF
TGTGCCAGCAGCTTGGATTGGGGACTTCGGGAGACCCAGTACTTC
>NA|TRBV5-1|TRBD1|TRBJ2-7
CASSLGQAIGEQYF
TGCGCCAGCAGCCTCGGACAGGCCATCGGGGAGCAGTACTTC
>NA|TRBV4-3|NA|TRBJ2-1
CASSQELNNEQFF
TGCGCCAGCAGCCAAGAACTAAACAATGAGCAGTTCTTC
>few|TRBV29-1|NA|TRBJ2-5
CSVILTSVRGTQYF
TGCAGCGTTATCCTAACCTCTGTGCGAGGGACCCAGTACTTC
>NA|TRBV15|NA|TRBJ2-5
CATSRVKRREETQYF
TGTGCCACCAGCAGAGTAAAACGGAGAGAAGAGACCCAGTACTTC
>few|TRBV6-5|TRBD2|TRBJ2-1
CASSRLAGQGNEQFF
TGTGCCAGCAGCCGACTAGCGGGACAGGGCAATGAGCAGTTCTTC
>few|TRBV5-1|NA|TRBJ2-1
CASSPGTPNNEQFF
TGCGCCAGCAGCCCAGGGACTCCGAACAATGAGCAGTTCTTC
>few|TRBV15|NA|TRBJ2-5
CATSQRSQETQYF
TGTGCCACCAGCCAACGGTCACAAGAGACCCAGTACTTC
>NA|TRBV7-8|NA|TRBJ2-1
CASSLGEYEQFF
TGTGCCAGCAGCTTGGGGGAGTATGAGCAGTTCTTC
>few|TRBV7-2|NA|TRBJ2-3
CASSLNGPPGGTQYF
TGTGCCAGCAGCTTAAACGGGCCACCTGGGGGTACGCAGTATTTT
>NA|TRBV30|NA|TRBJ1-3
CAWNRRNTIYF
TGTGCCTGGAACCGTCGAAACACCATATATTTT
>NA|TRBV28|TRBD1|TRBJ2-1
CASRRTGGSYNEQFF
TGTGCCAGCAGACGCACAGGGGGCTCCTACAATGAGCAGTTCTTC
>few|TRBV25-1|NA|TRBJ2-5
CASSSINQETQYF
TGTGCCAGCAGCAGTATAAACCAAGAGACCCAGTACTTC
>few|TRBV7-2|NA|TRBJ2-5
CASSTPVGRETQYF
TGTGCCAGCAGCACCCCGGTGGGCCGGGAGACCCAGTACTTC
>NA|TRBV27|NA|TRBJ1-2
CASSAANYGYTF
TGTGCCAGCTCAGCAGCTAACTATGGCTACACCTTC
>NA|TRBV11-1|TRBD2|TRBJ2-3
CASSFVPGLGADTQYF
TGTGCCAGCAGCTTCGTCCCAGGACTAGGAGCAGATACGCAGTATTTT
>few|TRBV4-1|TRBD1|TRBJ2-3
CASSRDRSTDTQYF
TGCGCCAGCAGCCGGGACAGGAGCACAGATACGCAGTATTTT
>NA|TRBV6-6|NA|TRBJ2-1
CASTPVGVPSNEQFF
TGTGCCAGCACCCCCGTAGGGGTCCCTTCCAATGAGCAGTTCTTC
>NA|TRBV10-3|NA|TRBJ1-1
CAISESNYGSTEAFF
TGTGCCATCAGTGAGTCGAATTATGGGAGTACTGAAGCTTTCTTT
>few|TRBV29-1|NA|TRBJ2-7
CSVSKGTENYEQYF
TGCAGCGTTTCCAAGGGGACGGAGAACTACGAGCAGTACTTC
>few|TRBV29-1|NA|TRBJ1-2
CSHILYPGQHGYTF
TGCAGCCACATCCTATATCCGGGACAACATGGCTACACCTTC
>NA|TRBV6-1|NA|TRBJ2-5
CASSLDNSQETQYF
TGTGCCAGCAGTCTCGACAACTCCCAAGAGACCCAGTACTTC
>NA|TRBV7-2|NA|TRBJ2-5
CASSLGLGVPQETQYF
TGTGCCAGCAGCTTAGGTCTTGGGGTGCCACAAGAGACCCAGTACTTC
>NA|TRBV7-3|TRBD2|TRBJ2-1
CASSLSGGRSSYNEQFF
TGTGCCAGCAGCTTAAGTGGCGGGAGGAGCTCCTACAATGAGCAGTTCTTC
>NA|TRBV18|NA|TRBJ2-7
CASSPSTGIAYEQYF
TGTGCCAGCTCACCCTCGACCGGCATTGCTTACGAGCAGTACTTC
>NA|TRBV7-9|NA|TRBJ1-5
CASSLAQGDQPQHF
TGTGCCAGCAGCTTAGCCCAGGGTGATCAGCCCCAGCATTTT
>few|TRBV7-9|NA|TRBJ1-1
CASSPVGTEAFF
TGTGCCAGCAGCCCTGTGGGGACTGAAGCTTTCTTT
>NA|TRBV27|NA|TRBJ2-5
CASSLFGAGRETQYF
TGTGCCAGCAGTTTATTTGGGGCAGGGCGAGAGACCCAGTACTTC
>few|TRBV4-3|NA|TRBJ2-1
CASSQAGTRNNEQFF
TGCGCCAGCAGCCAAGCCGGGACAAGAAACAATGAGCAGTTCTTC
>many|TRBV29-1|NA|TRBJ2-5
CSGWGGETQYF
TGCAGCGGGTGGGGAGGAGAGACCCAGTACTTC
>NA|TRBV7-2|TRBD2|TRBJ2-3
CASSLAFGLAVTDTQYF
TGTGCCAGCAGCTTAGCGTTCGGCCTAGCGGTCACAGATACGCAGTATTTT
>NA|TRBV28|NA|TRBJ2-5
CASSLRPETQYF
TGTGCCAGCAGTTTGCGCCCCGAAACCCAGTACTTC
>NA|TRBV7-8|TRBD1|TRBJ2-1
CASSSHRDRGYNEQFF
TGTGCCAGCAGCAGCCACCGGGACAGGGGTTACAATGAGCAGTTCTTC
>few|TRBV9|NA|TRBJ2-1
CASSPGFRNEQFF
TGTGCCAGCAGCCCGGGATTTCGCAATGAGCAGTTCTTC
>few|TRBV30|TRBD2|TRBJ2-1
CAWSVTLAGSYNEQFF
TGTGCCTGGAGTGTCACCTTAGCGGGCTCCTACAATGAGCAGTTCTTC
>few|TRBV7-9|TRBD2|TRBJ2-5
CASIRGTSGGPGHF
TGTGCCAGCATCCGGGGGACTAGCGGAGGGCCCGGGCACTTC
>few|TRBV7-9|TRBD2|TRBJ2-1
CASFPAGGNNEQFF
TGTGCCAGCTTTCCCGCGGGAGGAAACAATGAGCAGTTCTTC
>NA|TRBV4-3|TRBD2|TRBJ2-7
CASSQEGRAGVGEQYF
TGCGCCAGCAGCCAAGAAGGTCGAGCGGGAGTGGGAGAGCAGTACTTC